These 20 T cell receptor beta chains originate from one sample sequenced in a study of blood T cell repertoires in COVID-19. Sequenced by immunoSEQ multiplex PCR; TCRdb stores in-frame clones only, minus some. The table shows 200,000 to 300,000 clones, with roughly 80% occurring only once. Sequenced: peripheral blood. Source of these receptors: a man aged 60 to 75 with acute or convalescent COVID-19.

The chain has TRBV3-1 (or the pseudogene TRBV3-2) and TRBJ2-1; perhaps TRBD1 as D (5 bases). Deletions cut 2 bases from V and 3 bases from J, with 17 bases between. This CDR3 has 17 residues. In germline, CDR1 is LGHDT, CDR2 YNNKEL (reference sequence). CDR3 in DNA: TGTGCCAGCAGCCAATCCTCCCTCGCCCAGGGCTACAATGAGCAGTTCTTC. Protein product: CASSQSSLAQGYNEQFF.

J is TRBJ2-7 and V is TRBV4-2, with D perhaps matching TRBD2 (6 bases). The CDR3 totals 15 residues. Trimming shortened V by 4 bases and J by 2 bases, and 15 bases separated the two germline ends. In germline, CDR1 is LGHNA, CDR2 YNFKEQ. CDR3 nucleotide sequence: TGTGCCAGCAGCCCTCTGTTCGGGGGAACCTACGAGCAGTACTTC. Its protein product is CASSPLFGGTYEQYF.

This clone was picked up one time. The V gene is TRBV5-1, the J gene TRBJ2-3; possibly TRBD2 for D (5 bases). Germline CDR1 SGHRS, CDR2 YFSETQ. Trimming left V 2 bases short and J 0 bases short, with 10 bases between. The CDR3 is 15 residues long. DNA of the CDR3: TGCGCCAGCAGCTTCGGGAAAGCTAGCACAGATACGCAGTATTTT. The encoded protein is CASSFGKASTDTQYF.

The chain combines TRBV15 with TRBJ2-5; possibly TRBD1 for D (5 bases). Germline V gene sequence: CDR1 LNHNV, CDR2 YYDKDF (reference sequence). The CDR3 sequence is 15 residues long. The ends were cut back, 5 bases at V and 6 bases at J, with 19 bases in the middle. The CDR3: CATSGEWGRAKTQYF. CDR3 coding DNA: TGTGCCACCAGCGGCGAATGGGGCAGGGCGAAGACCCAGTACTTC.

The chain couples TRBV27 to TRBJ2-3; D may be TRBD1 (6 bases). Between the trimmed V and J ends, which lost 5 bases and 3 bases, there was a span of 15 bases. The CDR3 consists of 15 residues. Germline V lookup: CDR1 MNHEY, CDR2 SMNVEV (reference sequence). CDR3 residues: CASSLHTQGTDTQYF. DNA of the CDR3: TGTGCCAGCAGTCTTCACACCCAGGGGACAGATACGCAGTATTTT.

The chain recombines TRBV6-5 with TRBJ1-5, with D hard to call. The ends were cut back, 2 bases at V and 7 bases at J, with 12 bases in the middle. The CDR3 contains 14 residues. CDR1 MNHEY and CDR2 SVGAGI come from the germline V gene. This CDR3 reads CASSYRQGRQPQHF. The CDR3 region has the DNA TGTGCCAGCAGTTACCGACAAGGCCGGCAGCCCCAGCATTTT.

This clone was counted a single time. The rearrangement uses TRBV11-2 and TRBJ2-1; D is ambiguous. CDR1 is SGHAT, CDR2 FQNNGV, per germline. The CDR3 has 12 residues. Trimming left V 2 bases short and J 6 bases short, with 5 bases between. The CDR3 nucleotides are TGTGCCAGCAGCTTAAACGGCAATGAGCAGTTCTTC. It yields the protein CASSLNGNEQFF.

This clone was observed once. The chain is built from TRBV4-3 and TRBJ2-2, with TRBD1 as a possible D gene (6 bases). The V end was cut by 4 bases, the J end by 0 bases, with 9 bases between. Per germline, CDR1 LGHNA and CDR2 YSLEER. The CDR3 runs to 15 residues. The CDR3 sequence: CASSRQGSNTGELFF. Written as DNA, the CDR3 is TGCGCCAGCAGCCGCCAGGGGTCGAACACCGGGGAGCTGTTTTTT.

The V gene is TRBV5-1, the J gene TRBJ2-7; a weak D match, TRBD1 (6 bases). This CDR3 region has 13 residues. CDR1 is SGHRS and CDR2 is YFSETQ in the germline V gene. Trimming removed 3 bases from V and 5 bases from J, with 12 bases in between. The CDR3 DNA reads TGCGCCAGCAGCTCCACAGGGAGCGACGAGCAGTACTTC. Amino acid sequence: CASSSTGSDEQYF.

The chain recombines TRBV3-1 (or the pseudogene TRBV3-2) with TRBJ2-3; 10 bases line up with TRBD2. J was trimmed by 1 base and V by 4 bases; bases with no gene match: 5. The CDR3 runs 16 residues. CDR1 and CDR2 (germline): LGHDT, YNNKEL (reference sequence). CDR3 region: CASSRGTSDRTDTQYF. DNA for the CDR3: TGTGCCAGCAGCCGGGGGACTAGCGACCGCACAGATACGCAGTATTTT.

The chain recombines TRBV5-1 with TRBJ1-2; TRBD1 matches 12 bases. After removal of 0 bases from V and 7 bases from J, the junction contained 7 bases not matched to a gene. The germline V gene has CDR1 SGHRS and CDR2 YFSETQ. This CDR3 region has 16 residues. The CDR3 reads CASSLDPGQGASGYTF. The CDR3 region has the DNA TGCGCCAGCAGCTTGGACCCGGGACAGGGGGCGAGTGGCTACACCTTC.

This clone showed up just a few times. The V call is TRBV6-5, the J call TRBJ1-2; maybe TRBD1 (6 bases). Germline V gene lookup returns CDR1 MNHEY and CDR2 SVGAGI. The CDR3 contains 14 residues. V lost 6 bases to trimming and J lost 1 base, with 12 bases between them. The CDR3 here is CASSGGGNNYGYTF. For the CDR3, the DNA is TGTGCCAGCAGCGGGGGGGGCAATAACTATGGCTACACCTTC.

This rearrangement joins TRBV30 to TRBJ2-3; 15 bases match TRBD2. The CDR3 extends over 14 amino acids. V lost 5 bases, J lost 9 bases, and 6 bases stayed unmatched. Germline V CDR1 and CDR2: GTSNPN, SVGIG (reference sequence). CDR3 residues: CAWSGTSGGQTQYF. In DNA form, the CDR3 reads TGTGCCTGGTCCGGGACTAGCGGGGGGCAAACGCAGTATTTT.

V gene TRBV12-5 combines with J gene TRBJ1-5, with TRBD1 matching 8 bases. This CDR3 is built from 15 residues. Germline-derived CDR1 and CDR2 are LGHNT and FRNRAP. The V segment lost 4 bases and the J segment 6 bases; nucleotides outside the gene matches: 8. The CDR3 DNA is TGTGCTAGTGGTTCGTCGGGACAGGTTCTTCAGCCCCAGCATTTT. As protein: CASGSSGQVLQPQHF.

CDR3: CASRLEVGAYYGYTF. CDR3 sequence (DNA): TGTGCCAGCCGACTGGAAGTAGGCGCCTACTATGGCTACACCTTC. This chain links TRBV6-5 with TRBJ1-2, with D unresolved. Germline V gene data show CDR1 as MNHEY and CDR2 as SVGAGI. The length of the CDR3 is 15 residues. The V and J ends lost 8 bases and 3 bases respectively, with 19 bases between them.

This clone was detected once. The chain employs TRBV4-1 and TRBJ2-2, with no clear D. V lost 1 base and J lost 7, with 13 bases in between. Per the germline V gene, CDR1 is MGHRA and CDR2 is YSYEKL. This CDR3 has 15 residues. The CDR3 DNA reads TGCGCCAGCAGCCAAGTCTCGCCCCCGGTCGGGGAGCTGTTTTTT. This sequence encodes CASSQVSPPVGELFF.

This clone showed up just once. The rearrangement uses TRBV10-3 and TRBJ1-4, with 7 bases identical to TRBD1. CDR3 length: 13 residues. V lost 10 bases and J lost 5; bases outside the gene matches: 7. Looked up from germline, CDR1 is ENHRY and CDR2 is SYGVKD. This chain's CDR3 is CATSGTENEKLFF. CDR3 DNA sequence: TGTGCCACCTCCGGGACAGAGAATGAAAAACTGTTTTTT.

The V call is TRBV4-3, the J call TRBJ2-5; 13 nucleotides align to TRBD2. The length of the CDR3 is 18 residues. Germline-derived CDR1 and CDR2 are LGHNA and YSLEER. The ends lost 0 bases at V and 2 bases at J; junction bases unmatched: 6. As DNA, the CDR3 is TGCGCCAGCAGCCAAGATCTAGGGACTAGCGGGAAGCAAGAGACCCAGTACTTC. It codes for CASSQDLGTSGKQETQYF.

The chain carries TRBV13 and TRBJ2-5; 9 bases match TRBD2. This CDR3 contains 15 residues. CDR1 is PRHDT and CDR2 is FYEKMQ in the germline V gene (reference sequence). With 3 bases clipped from V and 4 bases from J, the junction kept 6 bases outside the gene matches. The CDR3 region is CASSLVSGGLETQYF. The CDR3 DNA reads TGTGCCAGCAGCTTGGTTAGCGGGGGTTTAGAGACCCAGTACTTC.

The chain uses TRBV27 and TRBJ2-3; weak D call: TRBD1 (6 bases). The CDR3 has 17 amino acids. The V gene's germline CDR1 is MNHEY and CDR2 SMNVEV (reference sequence). The germline V and J ends were trimmed by 4 bases and 0 bases, with 17 bases remaining between them. As DNA, the CDR3 is TGTGCCAGCAGTTGGCAGGGGCAATTCTCTAGCACAGATACGCAGTATTTT. It is translated as CASSWQGQFSSTDTQYF.